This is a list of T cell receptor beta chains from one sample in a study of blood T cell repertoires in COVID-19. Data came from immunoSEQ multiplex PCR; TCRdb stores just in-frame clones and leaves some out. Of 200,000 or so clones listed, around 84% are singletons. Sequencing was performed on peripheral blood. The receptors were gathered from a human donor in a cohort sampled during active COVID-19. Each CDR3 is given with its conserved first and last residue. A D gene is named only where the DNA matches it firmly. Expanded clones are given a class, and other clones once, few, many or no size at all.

TGTGCCAGCAGCTTACCTGGACTAGCGGGCGGCATTCAGTACTTC	CASSLPGLAGGIQYF	.	TRBJ2-4	TRBV5-4	TRBD2
TGTGCCAGCAGCTTAGATGTGGGACAGCGGTGGGAGACCCAGTACTTC	CASSLDVGQRWETQYF	once	TRBJ2-5	TRBV11-2	TRBD1
TGTGCCAGCAGCGGACTAGCGGGATTAGGGGAGCTGTTTTTT	CASSGLAGLGELFF	.	TRBJ2-2	TRBV6-5	TRBD2
TGTGCCAGCAGCCTATCCGGGACAGGGCAAAATGAGCAGTTCTTC	CASSLSGTGQNEQFF	.	TRBJ2-1	TRBV3-1/TRBV3-2	TRBD1
TGCGCCAGCAGCAGCACTAGCGGGAAGGGCGATGAGCAGTTCTTC	CASSSTSGKGDEQFF	.	TRBJ2-1	TRBV5-1	TRBD2
TGTGCCAGCCAACCATCGCTAGCCCATGAGCAGTTCTTC	CASQPSLAHEQFF	.	TRBJ2-1	TRBV6-5	.
TGTGCCAGCAGCCCCACCCCGGGACAAACTTTCTCTGGAAACACCATATATTTT	CASSPTPGQTFSGNTIYF	.	TRBJ1-3	TRBV7-8	.
TGTGCCAGCAGCGTAGAAATCGGGTGGTCAGATACGCAGTATTTT	CASSVEIGWSDTQYF	.	TRBJ2-3	TRBV9	.
TGTGCCAGCAGCCTAACGACAGGGGAGTATGGCTACACCTTC	CASSLTTGEYGYTF	.	TRBJ1-2	TRBV7-9	TRBD1
TGCAGCGTCCAACAGGGGTTGAATTCACCCCTCCACTTT	CSVQQGLNSPLHF	few	TRBJ1-6	TRBV29-1	TRBD1
TGTGCCAGCAGCTTGGCCAGGGGGAAGGCACCCCTCCACTTT	CASSLARGKAPLHF	.	TRBJ1-6	TRBV5-4	TRBD1
TGTGCCAGTAGTATATTAGGGGTCCCGAACACCGGGGAGCTGTTTTTT	CASSILGVPNTGELFF	.	TRBJ2-2	TRBV19	.
TGTGCCAGCAGTTTCGACAGGGGTGAGAGAGGCTACACCTTC	CASSFDRGERGYTF	.	TRBJ1-2	TRBV2	TRBD1
TGTGCCAGCAGTTCGGTGACAGGGAACTATGGCTACACCTTC	CASSSVTGNYGYTF	.	TRBJ1-2	TRBV28	TRBD1
TGTGCCAGCAGCTTAGTCGCCGACAGCCTCTATGGCTACACCTTC	CASSLVADSLYGYTF	.	TRBJ1-2	TRBV7-6	.
TGCGCCAGCAGCCAAGCCCCGCGCGGGGGAGGGAGCTCCTACGAGCAGTACTTC	CASSQAPRGGGSSYEQYF	.	TRBJ2-7	TRBV4-1	TRBD2
TGTGCCACCGGACGGGAAGGCACAGATACGCAGTATTTT	CATGREGTDTQYF	once	TRBJ2-3	TRBV24-1	.
TGTGCCAGCAGCCCCCCGGGGTCGTCGGGCTACACCTTC	CASSPPGSSGYTF	once	TRBJ1-2	TRBV28	.
TGCGCCAGCAGCTCGATAGGACAGGGACAAACTGAAGCTTTCTTT	CASSSIGQGQTEAFF	.	TRBJ1-1	TRBV5-1	TRBD1
TGTGCCAGTAGTACAGGGGACAGGGTAGGCTATGGCTACACCTTC	CASSTGDRVGYGYTF	.	TRBJ1-2	TRBV19	TRBD1
TGTGCCAGCAGCGGAGTGGACACCATATATTTT	CASSGVDTIYF	.	TRBJ1-3	TRBV3-1/TRBV3-2	.
TGTGCCAGCAGCCGCCGGACAGGAAACACTGAAGCTTTCTTT	CASSRRTGNTEAFF	once	TRBJ1-1	TRBV4-2	TRBD1
TGTGCCACCAGTGCGACAGGGGGCGGCCAGCCCCAGCATTTT	CATSATGGGQPQHF	.	TRBJ1-5	TRBV24-1	TRBD1
TGTGCCAGCAGTTTAGTATACACTGAAGCTTTCTTT	CASSLVYTEAFF	.	TRBJ1-1	TRBV12-3/TRBV12-4	.
TGCGCCAGCAGCCCCACGGGGGGATACAATGAGCAGTTCTTC	CASSPTGGYNEQFF	.	TRBJ2-1	TRBV5-1	TRBD2
TGCGCCAGCAGCCCTGGAGAAGATACGCAGTATTTT	CASSPGEDTQYF	.	TRBJ2-3	TRBV5-1	.
TGTGCCAGCAGTTCCCGCGGGGGGGCAGCAGATACGCAGTATTTT	CASSSRGGAADTQYF	.	TRBJ2-3	TRBV6-5	TRBD2
TGTGCCAGCAGCCAACTAGTCGGGGAGCTGTTTTTT	CASSQLVGELFF	.	TRBJ2-2	TRBV4-2	.